This T cell receptor beta chain originates from a study of T cells in Graves' hyperthyroidism and ophthalmopathy. The study, taken as a whole, reports: Blood also showed most of the thyroid clonotypes that were expanded above 0.001. Ophthalmopathy was distinguished from stable hyperthyroidism by 13 V-J signatures. Model-based prediction identified ophthalmopathy a median approximately 6 months prior to its onset.

Germline-derived CDR1 and CDR2 are MNHEY and SVGEGT. V lost 4 bases, J lost 1 base, and 9 bases lay in between. The CDR3 is 14 residues long. Stable Graves' hyperthyroidism meant no ophthalmopathy progression within 18 months. Amplified TCR beta CDR3 regions derived from RNA transcripts. TCR CDR3 regions were first amplified by RT-PCR with HTBI primers. Each CDR3 protein is one row after TCRdb ran MiXCR on the multiplex PCR reads. The data show fewer than 200,000 distinct CDR3 sequences, more than 15% seen once. This clonotype occurred many times. Its antigen is not identified. This sequence originates from a woman between 45 and 60 years old with Graves' hyperthyroidism. Sequences were obtained from blood. V is TRBV6-2 or TRBV6-3 and J is TRBJ2-3; D is possibly TRBD1 (5 bases). The CDR3 nucleotides read TGTGCCAGCAGTTTATTAGGGGGCACAGATACGCAGTATTTT. Translating it yields CASSLLGGTDTQYF.